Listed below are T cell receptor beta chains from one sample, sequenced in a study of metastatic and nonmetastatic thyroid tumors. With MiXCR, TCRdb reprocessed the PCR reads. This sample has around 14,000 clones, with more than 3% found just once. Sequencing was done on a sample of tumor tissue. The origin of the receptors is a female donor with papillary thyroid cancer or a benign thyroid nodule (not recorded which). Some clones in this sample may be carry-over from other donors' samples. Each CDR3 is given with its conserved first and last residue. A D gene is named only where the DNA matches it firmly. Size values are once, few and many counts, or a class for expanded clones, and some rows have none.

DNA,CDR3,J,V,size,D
TGTGCCAGCAGTTTTGGGGACTTCAATGAGCAGTTCTTC,CASSFGDFNEQFF,TRBJ2-1,TRBV6-1,NA,NA
TGTGCCAGCAGCTTAGAGGGTGGCGCGGAATACGAGCAGTACTTC,CASSLEGGAEYEQYF,TRBJ2-7,TRBV7-8,NA,NA
TGTGCCAGTGCCCGGGACAGTAATTCACCCCTCCACTTT,CASARDSNSPLHF,TRBJ1-6,TRBV19,few,TRBD1
TGTGCCAGTAGTATTACCCTCGGAGGCAGTGCCGGGACTAGGCAGTTCTTC,CASSITLGGSAGTRQFF,TRBJ2-1,TRBV19,NA,TRBD2
TGCGCCAGCAGTGAGACTAGCGGGAGGGCCCTCTACAATGAGCAGTTCTTC,CASSETSGRALYNEQFF,TRBJ2-1,TRBV10-2,NA,TRBD2
TGTGGAATACGGGACAGGGGATGGGGAGAGCAGTACTTC,CGIRDRGWGEQYF,TRBJ2-7,TRBV6-1,few,TRBD1
TGTGCCAGCAGCTTAGAAGGAGGACGGGGCTATGGCTACACCTTC,CASSLEGGRGYGYTF,TRBJ1-2,TRBV11-3,few,NA
TGCGCCAGCAGCTTGGCCGGTTTAGCGGGAGTACCCGAGCAGTACTTC,CASSLAGLAGVPEQYF,TRBJ2-7,TRBV5-1,NA,TRBD2
TGTGCCAGCAGTACCAGCGGGAGAACCTACGAGCAGTACTTC,CASSTSGRTYEQYF,TRBJ2-7,TRBV12-3/TRBV12-4,NA,TRBD2
TGTGCCAGCAGTCACAAGACGGGTTATAGCAATCAGCCCCAGCATTTT,CASSHKTGYSNQPQHF,TRBJ1-5,TRBV6-1,few,NA
TGTGCCAGCAGCGAGTTTCGGCGGGAGGCCTACGAGCAGTACTTC,CASSEFRREAYEQYF,TRBJ2-7,TRBV11-1,NA,TRBD2
TGTGCCAGCAATCCTCGGGGGGCATCCGACCTTTCTGGCTACACCTTC,CASNPRGASDLSGYTF,TRBJ1-2,TRBV28,NA,NA
TGTGCCAGCAGTTCAAGCGGGAGCGGGGGCTACGAGCAGTACTTC,CASSSSGSGGYEQYF,TRBJ2-7,TRBV27,NA,TRBD2
TGTGCCAGCAGTGGATTTTTACACAATGAGCAGTTCTTC,CASSGFLHNEQFF,TRBJ2-1,TRBV6-2/TRBV6-3,NA,NA
TGTGCCAGCAGTTTTCCCCAGGGAGTCTATGGCTACACCTTC,CASSFPQGVYGYTF,TRBJ1-2,TRBV28,few,NA
TGTGCCAGCAGTACTACTAGCGGGCCAACTGCCTACGAGCAGTACTTC,CASSTTSGPTAYEQYF,TRBJ2-7,TRBV28,NA,TRBD2
TGTGCCAGTAGCAGCGTGTTGGACACTGAAGCTTTCTTT,CASSSVLDTEAFF,TRBJ1-1,TRBV19,few,NA
TGTGCCAGCAGGGTTCAAGGAGGGGGAGTTTCAGATACGCAGTATTTT,CASRVQGGGVSDTQYF,TRBJ2-3,TRBV7-2,medium-sized,NA
TGTGCCAGCAGCTCCCATTCATCAACTAATGAAAAACTGTTTTTT,CASSSHSSTNEKLFF,TRBJ1-4,TRBV11-1,few,NA
TGTGCCAGTAGACCACAATGGGGGCCCCAGCATTTT,CASRPQWGPQHF,TRBJ1-5,TRBV19,NA,NA
TGTGCCAGCAGCTTTACAGGGGGCATTGGCTACACCTTC,CASSFTGGIGYTF,TRBJ1-2,TRBV7-9,few,TRBD1
TGTGCCAGCAGCTTAGGCTCCACATCTTTTGAAAAACTGTTTTTT,CASSLGSTSFEKLFF,TRBJ1-4,TRBV7-6,NA,NA
TGTGCCAGCAGTTACACCTCCTACGAGCAGTACTTC,CASSYTSYEQYF,TRBJ2-7,TRBV6-5,few,NA
TGTGCCGGAAGAGACAGGGCCCTTTTGAATTCACCCCTCCACTTT,CAGRDRALLNSPLHF,TRBJ1-6,TRBV6-1,few,TRBD1
TGCGCCAGCATGCCGGGACAGTGGAATTCACCCCTCCACTTT,CASMPGQWNSPLHF,TRBJ1-6,TRBV10-2,few,TRBD1
TGCAGTGCTAGTCCGACAGACACTGAAGCTTTCTTT,CSASPTDTEAFF,TRBJ1-1,TRBV20-1,few,NA
TGCAGTGCGGTGAGGACAGGGAGAGTGGATGGCTACACCTTC,CSAVRTGRVDGYTF,TRBJ1-2,TRBV20-1,few,TRBD1
TGTGCCAGCAGTGAAGCGACAGGGGGTGGGAGCACTGAAGCTTTCTTT,CASSEATGGGSTEAFF,TRBJ1-1,TRBV6-1,few,TRBD1
TGTGCCAGCAGCTTAGCAGACAATCAGCCCCAGCATTTT,CASSLADNQPQHF,TRBJ1-5,TRBV7-9,NA,NA
TGTGCCAGCAGTTCAGGGGGGGTGTGGTATTTT,CASSSGGVWYF,TRBJ2-3,TRBV12-3/TRBV12-4,few,NA
TGTGCCAGCAGTTTACCGACAGGGGGGAATCAGCCCCAGCATTTT,CASSLPTGGNQPQHF,TRBJ1-5,TRBV28,NA,TRBD1
TGTGCCAGCAGTATGCCGGACAGGAGTTATGATGGCTACACCTTC,CASSMPDRSYDGYTF,TRBJ1-2,TRBV6-2/TRBV6-3,medium-sized,TRBD1
TGTGCCACCAGTGACCGGACAGGGCTCGAGCAGTACTTC,CATSDRTGLEQYF,TRBJ2-7,TRBV27,few,TRBD1
TGTGCCAGCAGTTTATCTGGGACAGGGGATGAGCAGTTCTTC,CASSLSGTGDEQFF,TRBJ2-1,TRBV27,NA,TRBD1
TGTGCCAGCAGTGACGATCCGGGAACCACAGATACGCAGTATTTT,CASSDDPGTTDTQYF,TRBJ2-3,TRBV6-4,many,NA
TGTGCCAGCAGTGAAGAGGGACAGGGAGCCTACGAGCAGTACTTC,CASSEEGQGAYEQYF,TRBJ2-7,TRBV6-1,NA,TRBD1